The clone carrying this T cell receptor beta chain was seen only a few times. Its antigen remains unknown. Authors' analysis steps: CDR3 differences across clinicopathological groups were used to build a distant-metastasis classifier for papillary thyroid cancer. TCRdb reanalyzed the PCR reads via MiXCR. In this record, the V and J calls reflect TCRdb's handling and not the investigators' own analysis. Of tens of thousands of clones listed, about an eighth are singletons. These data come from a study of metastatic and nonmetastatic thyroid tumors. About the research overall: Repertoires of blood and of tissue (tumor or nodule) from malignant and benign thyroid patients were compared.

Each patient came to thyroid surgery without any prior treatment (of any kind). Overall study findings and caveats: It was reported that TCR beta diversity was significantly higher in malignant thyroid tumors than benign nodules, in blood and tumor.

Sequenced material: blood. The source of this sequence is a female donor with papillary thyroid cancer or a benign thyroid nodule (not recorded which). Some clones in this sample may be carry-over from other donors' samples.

CDR3 sequence reads: CASPGGRGRETQYF. CDR3 nucleotide sequence: TGTGCCAGCCCGGGCGGGAGGGGCAGGGAGACCCAGTACTTC. This chain uses TRBV3-1 with TRBJ2-5, with 9 bases matching TRBD2. The CDR3 contains 14 residues. Germline V CDR1 and CDR2: LGHDT, YNNKEL (reference sequence). V trimming: 8 bases; J trimming: 5 bases; junction bases outside the gene matches: 9.